This T cell receptor (beta chain) originates from a study of T cell responses to AZD1222 COVID-19 vaccine. Clones were sequenced by immunoSEQ multiplex PCR, and TCRdb holds only the in-frame ones, with some missing. The table shows roughly 130,000 clones, with 88% occurring only once. Study results and caveats: There were mostly white British donors and more females than males, and clonal diversity was possibly underestimated.

Trimming took off 1 base at V and 3 bases at J, with 12 bases between the two ends. The CDR3 loop spans 16 amino acids. The germline V gene has CDR1 SGHAT and CDR2 FQNNGV. In the case of this clone: Its specificity is unknown.

Here the sequenced sample was peripheral blood, taken on day 0 of AZD1222 vaccination. This sequence joins TRBV11-2 and TRBJ1-4; D perhaps matches TRBD1 (5 bases). This clonotype originated in an adult in good health. The CDR3 protein is CASSLVAGTPNEKLFF. As DNA, the CDR3 is TGTGCCAGCAGCTTAGTGGCCGGGACGCCTAATGAAAAACTGTTTTTT. Combining the CDR3 with reference TRBV11-2 and TRBJ1-4 gives the whole variable domain EAGVAQSPRYKIIEKRQSVAFWCNPISGHATLYWYQQILGQGPKLLIQFQNNGVVDDSQLPKDRFSAERLKGVDSTLKIQPAKLEDSAVYLCASSLVAGTPNEKLFFGSGTQLSVL.